The 4 T cell receptor beta chains given below trace back to one sample, sequenced in a study of identical twins. MiXCR, applied by TCRdb to the 5' RACE reads, yields one record per CDR3 protein. The data contain about 690,000 distinct CDR3 sequences, around 6% of them singletons. Sequencing was done on a sample of naive T cells sorted from blood. These receptors were obtained from a young man in good health.

The chain has TRBV9 and TRBJ2-4; 9 nucleotides align to TRBD1. The CDR3 is 15 residues long. Losses at the gene ends were 0 bases for V and 8 bases for J; bases not matched to a gene: 6. Germline CDR1 reads SGDLS; CDR2 reads YYNGEE. The CDR3 loop is CASSVEGQGRDIQYF. For the CDR3, the DNA is TGTGCCAGCAGCGTAGAGGGACAGGGCCGGGACATTCAGTACTTC.

The sample holds a few counts of this clonotype. The V call is TRBV18, the J call TRBJ1-1; D is unclear. The V end was cut by 4 bases, the J end by 0 bases, with 12 bases between. This CDR3 has 15 amino acids. The V gene's germline CDR1 is KGHSH and CDR2 LQKENI. In DNA form, the CDR3 reads TGTGCCAGCTCACGAGGTGTAATATTGAACACTGAAGCTTTCTTT. It yields the protein CASSRGVILNTEAFF.

The sample holds a few counts of this clonotype. The V gene is TRBV20-1, the J gene TRBJ2-5; 8 bases are a match to TRBD2. CDR1 is DFQATT, CDR2 SNEGSKA, per germline (reference sequence). The CDR3 loop spans 14 amino acids. Losses at the gene ends were 4 bases for V and 5 bases for J; bases not matched to a gene: 9. The CDR3 DNA reads TGCAGTGCTACCGGGACTAGTGTTTTGGAGACCCAGTACTTC. Translating gives CSATGTSVLETQYF.

In this sample, this clonotype turned up many times. The rearrangement uses TRBV20-1 and TRBJ2-7; TRBD2 is a possible D gene (5 bases). The CDR3 is 13 residues long. Germline CDR1 reads DFQATT; CDR2 reads SNEGSKA (reference sequence). Trimming stripped 1 base from V and 0 bases from J, with 7 bases between. CDR3 nucleotides: TGCAGTGCTAGAGGGGAGTACTCCTACGAGCAGTACTTC. Amino acids: CSARGEYSYEQYF.